This T cell receptor beta chain emerged from a study of patients and donors after allogeneic stem cell transplantation. MiXCR, applied by TCRdb to the RT-PCR reads, yields one record per CDR3 protein. Of about a million distinct CDR3 sequences listed, roughly 18% were seen once; the top ten hold about 6%. Trimming took 1 base from V and 8 from J; bases not matched to a gene: 10. The CDR3 contains 16 residues. The receptor's source is a human donor who was either an allogeneic HSCT recipient or a stem cell or donor lymphocyte infusion donor (not recorded which). It is not recorded whose cells these are; they may come from a transplant donor. The V call is TRBV12-3 or TRBV12-4, the J call TRBJ1-2; 10 positions agree with TRBD1. The sequencing input was blood, either unsorted or a sorted T cell fraction (not recorded which). The CDR3 region is CASSLGAGQGLEGYTF. CDR3 DNA: TGTGCCAGCAGTTTAGGGGCGGGACAGGGGTTGGAGGGCTACACCTTC.